This entry lists 16 T cell receptor beta chains sequenced from one sample in a study of PD-1 blockade in classical Hodgkin lymphoma. All the patients suffered relapse after autologous stem cell transplantation, and brentuximab vedotin exposure differed. The CD4+ T cells used were purified from thawed PBMCs through magnetic negative selection. TCRdb keeps only in-frame clones here, not all; method: immunoSEQ multiplex PCR. The sample has 30,000 to 40,000 clones, over 75% seen once. Sequenced here: CD4+ T cells from blood, sampled at baseline. The receptors stem from a human donor with classical Hodgkin lymphoma.

The CDR3, as DNA: TGTGCCAGCAGACCTAGCGGGACCCGCTACGAGCAGTACTTC. It codes for CASRPSGTRYEQYF. V gene TRBV6-5 combines with J gene TRBJ2-7, with TRBD2 matching over 9 bases. The germline V gene encodes CDR1 MNHEY and CDR2 SVGAGI. The junction had 6 bases not matched to a gene; V was cut back by 6 bases and J by 3 bases. The CDR3 has 14 amino acids.

V and J are TRBV19 and TRBJ2-1; 9 nucleotides line up with TRBD1. The CDR3 is made up of 16 amino acids. Germline CDR1 reads LNHDA; CDR2 reads SQIVND (reference sequence). Trimming removed 3 bases from V and 1 base from J; junction bases left unmatched: 4. The CDR3 region is CASSIHRGLSYNEQFF. Here the CDR3 DNA reads TGTGCCAGTAGTATTCACAGGGGGCTATCCTACAATGAGCAGTTCTTC.

The rearrangement joins TRBV27 to TRBJ2-6; 9 bases agree with TRBD1. V gave up 6 bases and J gave up 1 base; unmatched junction bases: 10. From germline, CDR1 is MNHEY and CDR2 SMNVEV (reference sequence). The length of the CDR3 is 18 residues. CDR3 nucleotide sequence: TGTGCCAGCAGGACAACCGGGACAGGGTTGTCTGGGGCCAACGTCCTGACTTTC. This translates into CASRTTGTGLSGANVLTF.

This clone was seen a handful of times. The genes are TRBV4-1 and TRBJ1-3; perhaps TRBD1 as D (5 bases). Germline CDR1 and CDR2: MGHRA and YSYEKL. The V gene lost 3 bases and the J gene lost 0 bases, with 15 bases spanning the gap. The CDR3 extends over 17 amino acids. The DNA of the CDR3 is TGCGCCAGCAGCCACCGAGCCGGGACGGCCTCTGGAAACACCATATATTTT. Protein: CASSHRAGTASGNTIYF.

The V call is TRBV5-6, the J call TRBJ1-4; no clear D. With 3 bases removed from V and 0 bases from J, the gap between germline ends came to 12 bases. CDR3 length: 16 amino acids. Germline V CDR1 and CDR2: SGHDT, YYEEEE. The CDR3 DNA is TGTGCCAGCAGCTCGCGAGTTGCGGCAACTAATGAAAAACTGTTTTTT. Translation: CASSSRVAATNEKLFF.

This clone was detected only a few times. The chain couples TRBV19 to TRBJ2-7, with 8 bases identical to TRBD2. The junction had 4 bases not matched to a gene; V was cut back by 4 bases and J by 2 bases. CDR3 length equals 14 residues. CDR1 is LNHDA and CDR2 is SQIVND in the germline V gene (reference sequence). Here the CDR3 DNA reads TGTGCCAGTAGTACTCTAGCGGGTCCCTACGAGCAGTACTTC. Its translation: CASSTLAGPYEQYF.

The chain joins TRBV15 to TRBJ1-3; no clear D. CDR3 length: 15 residues. Germline CDR1 is LNHNV and CDR2 is YYDKDF (reference sequence). Between the trimmed V and J ends, which lost 3 bases and 0 bases, there was a span of 9 bases. This CDR3 is CATSSRVVSGNTIYF. The CDR3 DNA sequence: TGTGCCACCAGCAGTAGAGTGGTCTCTGGAAACACCATATATTTT.

The J gene is TRBJ2-1, the V gene TRBV15; D ambiguous. Looked up from germline, CDR1 is LNHNV and CDR2 is YYDKDF (reference sequence). Trimming pared 0 bases from V and 2 bases from J, leaving 8 bases between. The CDR3 is made up of 15 amino acids. CDR3 sequence (DNA): TGTGCCACCAGCAGAGAGGCCTCCACCTACAATGAGCAGTTCTTC. Its translation is CATSREASTYNEQFF.

The rearrangement joins TRBV19 to TRBJ2-7; no clear D. Germline loops: CDR1 LNHDA, CDR2 SQIVND (reference sequence). The CDR3 extends over 13 amino acids. Trimming took off 5 bases at V and 0 bases at J, with 8 bases between the two ends. The CDR3 region has the DNA TGTGCCAGTAGTCTTTCAGTCTCCTACGAGCAGTACTTC. Translating gives CASSLSVSYEQYF.

The rearrangement uses TRBV5-1 and TRBJ2-1; 12 nucleotides match TRBD2. This CDR3 has 15 amino acids. The V and J ends lost 4 bases and 4 bases, in that order; junction bases with no gene match: 3. The germline gives CDR1 SGHRS, CDR2 YFSETQ. CDR3 region: CASSPGLAGYNEQFF. In DNA, the CDR3 is TGCGCCAGCAGCCCCGGACTAGCGGGGTACAATGAGCAGTTCTTC.

The chain combines TRBV7-9 with TRBJ2-1, with D possibly TRBD1 on 6 matching bases. CDR3 size: 10 residues. The V end was cut by 8 bases, the J end by 12 bases, with 11 bases between. Germline assignment: CDR1 SEHNR and CDR2 FQNEAQ (reference sequence). CDR3: CASLLGGQFF. DNA for the CDR3: TGTGCCAGCCTTTTAGGGGGGCAGTTCTTC.

This clone was recorded once. The chain recombines TRBV5-4 with TRBJ2-1, with D perhaps matching TRBD1 (5 bases). This CDR3 has 14 residues. Between the trimmed V and J ends, which lost 2 bases and 6 bases, there was a span of 12 bases. Looked up from germline, CDR1 is SGHNT and CDR2 is YYREEE (reference sequence). CDR3 nucleotides: TGTGCCAGCAGCTTAGACCGGACAATCAATGAGCAGTTCTTC. Translating it yields CASSLDRTINEQFF.

The chain joins TRBV18 to TRBJ2-1, with D unclear. Germline V CDR1 and CDR2: KGHSH, LQKENI. The CDR3 is 14 residues long. Trimming shortened V by 3 bases and J by 4 bases, and 10 bases separated the two germline ends. CDR3 bases: TGTGCCAGCTCACCTCCGGCGCGGTACAATGAGCAGTTCTTC. It is translated as CASSPPARYNEQFF. Together with reference TRBV18 and TRBJ2-1, the CDR3 gives the full variable domain: NAGVMQNPRHLVRRRGQEARLRCSPMKGHSHVYWYRQLPEEGLKFMVYLQKENIIDESGMPKERFSAEFPKEGPSILRIQQVVRGDSAAYFCASSPPARYNEQFFGPGTRLTVL.

This clone was observed a few times. V and J are TRBV9 and TRBJ1-1; TRBD1 aligns across 8 bases. CDR3 length: 13 amino acids. Germline V lookup: CDR1 SGDLS, CDR2 YYNGEE. The ends lost 2 bases at V and 11 bases at J; junction bases unmatched: 8. The CDR3, as DNA: TGTGCCAGCAGCGTGCTCGGGACAGGTGGGGCTTTCTTT. It specifies CASSVLGTGGAFF.

The chain employs TRBV29-1 and TRBJ1-1; no reliable D call. CDR1 is SQVTM, CDR2 ANQGSEA, per germline. The length of the CDR3 is 12 residues. The ends were cut back, 7 bases at V and 1 base at J, with 10 bases in the middle. CDR3 residues: CSAVRANTEAFF. CDR3 nucleotides: TGCAGCGCCGTCCGCGCGAACACTGAAGCTTTCTTT.

The rearrangement joins TRBV28 to TRBJ2-1; 8 bases align to TRBD2. The CDR3 contains 17 residues. V trimming: 6 bases; J trimming: 0 bases; junction bases outside the gene matches: 10. Germline assignment: CDR1 MDHEN and CDR2 SYDVKM. The CDR3 bases are TGTGCCAGCAGCAGACCGGGACTAGGGGACTCCTACAATGAGCAGTTCTTC. It codes for CASSRPGLGDSYNEQFF.